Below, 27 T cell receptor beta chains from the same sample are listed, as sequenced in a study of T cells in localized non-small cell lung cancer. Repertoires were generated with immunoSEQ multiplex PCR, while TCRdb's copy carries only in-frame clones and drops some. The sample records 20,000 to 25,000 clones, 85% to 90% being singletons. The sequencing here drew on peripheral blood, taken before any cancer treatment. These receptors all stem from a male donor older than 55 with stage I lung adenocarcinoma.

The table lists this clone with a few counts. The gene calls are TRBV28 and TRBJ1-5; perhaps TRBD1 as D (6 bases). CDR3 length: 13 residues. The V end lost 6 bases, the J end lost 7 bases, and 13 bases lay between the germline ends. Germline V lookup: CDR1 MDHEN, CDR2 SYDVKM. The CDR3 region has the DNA TGTGCCAGCAGCCCCGACAGGCACCAGCCCCAGCATTTT. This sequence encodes CASSPDRHQPQHF.

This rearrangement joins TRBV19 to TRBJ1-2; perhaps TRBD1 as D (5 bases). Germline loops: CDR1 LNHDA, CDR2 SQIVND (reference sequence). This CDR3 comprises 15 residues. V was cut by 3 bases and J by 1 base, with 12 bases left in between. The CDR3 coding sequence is TGTGCCAGTAGTATTTTCGCGGGGGTTAACTATGGCTACACCTTC. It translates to CASSIFAGVNYGYTF. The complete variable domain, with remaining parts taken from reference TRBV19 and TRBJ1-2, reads DGGITQSPKYLFRKEGQNVTLSCEQNLNHDAMYWYRQDPGQGLRLIYYSQIVNDFQKGDIAEGYSVSREKKESFPLTVTSAQKNPTAFYLCASSIFAGVNYGYTFGSGTRLTVV.

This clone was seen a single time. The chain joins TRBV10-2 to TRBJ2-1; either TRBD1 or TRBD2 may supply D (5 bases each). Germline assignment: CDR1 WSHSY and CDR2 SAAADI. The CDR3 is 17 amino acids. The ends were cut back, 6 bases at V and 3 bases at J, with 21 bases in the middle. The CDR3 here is CASRDVRGRKFYNEQFF. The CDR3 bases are TGCGCCAGCAGGGACGTTCGGGGACGTAAGTTCTACAATGAGCAGTTCTTC.

This CDR3 is CASSTGLNTDTQYF. CDR3 sequence (DNA): TGTGCCAGCAGCACGGGACTCAACACAGATACGCAGTATTTT. The chain joins TRBV6-4 to TRBJ2-3, with D possibly TRBD2 on 6 matching bases. Germline CDR1 and CDR2: MRHNA and SNTAGT. The CDR3 contains 14 residues. V lost 6 bases, J lost 2 bases, and 12 bases lay in between.

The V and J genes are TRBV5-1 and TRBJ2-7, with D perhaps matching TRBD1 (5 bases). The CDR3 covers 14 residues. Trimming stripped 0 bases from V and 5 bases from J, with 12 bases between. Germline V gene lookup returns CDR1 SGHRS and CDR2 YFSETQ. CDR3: CASSLGGQGHEQYF. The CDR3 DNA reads TGCGCCAGCAGCTTGGGTGGGCAGGGTCACGAGCAGTACTTC.

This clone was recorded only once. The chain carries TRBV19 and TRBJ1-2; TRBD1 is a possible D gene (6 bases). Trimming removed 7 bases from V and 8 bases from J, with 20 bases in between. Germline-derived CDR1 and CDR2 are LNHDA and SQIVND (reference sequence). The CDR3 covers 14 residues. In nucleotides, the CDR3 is TGTGCCAGTACCCCCGGGGGCGGGGAAGGCGGCTACACCTTC. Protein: CASTPGGGEGGYTF.

CDR3 DNA sequence: TGCGCCAGCAGCTCCGGACGGGGGCTTCAAGAGACCCAGTACTTC. Translating it yields CASSSGRGLQETQYF. J is TRBJ2-5 and V is TRBV5-1, with D perhaps given as TRBD1 or TRBD2 (6 bases each). Germline V gene sequence: CDR1 SGHRS, CDR2 YFSETQ. V was cut by 3 bases and J by 2 bases, with 14 bases left in between. The length of the CDR3 is 15 residues.

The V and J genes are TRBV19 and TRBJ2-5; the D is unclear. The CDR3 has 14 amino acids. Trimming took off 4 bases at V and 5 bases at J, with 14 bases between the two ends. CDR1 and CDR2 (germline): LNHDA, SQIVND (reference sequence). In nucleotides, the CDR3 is TGTGCCAGTAGTACCGGACCCAAGAGGGAGACCCAGTACTTC. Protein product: CASSTGPKRETQYF.

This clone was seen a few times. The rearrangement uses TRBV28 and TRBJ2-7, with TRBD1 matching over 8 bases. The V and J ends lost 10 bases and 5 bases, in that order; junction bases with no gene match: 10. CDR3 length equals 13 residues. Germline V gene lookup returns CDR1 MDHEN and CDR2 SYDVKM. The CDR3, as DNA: TGTGCCACTCACAGGGGGGAGTCGCACGAGCAGTACTTC. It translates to CATHRGESHEQYF.

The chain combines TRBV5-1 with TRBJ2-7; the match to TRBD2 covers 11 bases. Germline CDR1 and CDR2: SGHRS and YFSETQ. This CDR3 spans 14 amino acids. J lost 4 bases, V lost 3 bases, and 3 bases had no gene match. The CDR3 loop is CASSSGTSGYEQYF. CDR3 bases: TGCGCCAGCAGCTCCGGGACTAGCGGTTACGAGCAGTACTTC.

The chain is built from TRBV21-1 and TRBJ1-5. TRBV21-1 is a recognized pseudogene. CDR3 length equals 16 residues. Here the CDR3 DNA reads TGTGCCAGCAGCTCCCGACCCTTCCGGAGCAATCAGCCCCAGCATTTT. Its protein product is CASSSRPFRSNQPQHF.

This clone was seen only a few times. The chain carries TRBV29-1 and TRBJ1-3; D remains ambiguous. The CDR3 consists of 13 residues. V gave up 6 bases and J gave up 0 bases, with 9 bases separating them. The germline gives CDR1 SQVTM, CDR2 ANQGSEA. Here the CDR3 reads CSVQDYSGNTIYF. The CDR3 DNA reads TGCAGCGTGCAGGACTACTCTGGAAACACCATATATTTT.

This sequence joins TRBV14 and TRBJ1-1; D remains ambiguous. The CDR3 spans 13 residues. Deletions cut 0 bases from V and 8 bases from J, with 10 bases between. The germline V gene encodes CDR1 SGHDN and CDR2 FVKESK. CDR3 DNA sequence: TGTGCCAGCAGCCAAGACGCAGCCAACGAAGCTTTCTTT. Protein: CASSQDAANEAFF.

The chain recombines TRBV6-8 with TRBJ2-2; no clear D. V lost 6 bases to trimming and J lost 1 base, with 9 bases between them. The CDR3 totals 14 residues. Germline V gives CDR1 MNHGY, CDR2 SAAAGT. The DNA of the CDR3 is TGTGCCAGCAGCCCCCAGAGGAACACCGGGGAGCTGTTTTTT. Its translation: CASSPQRNTGELFF.

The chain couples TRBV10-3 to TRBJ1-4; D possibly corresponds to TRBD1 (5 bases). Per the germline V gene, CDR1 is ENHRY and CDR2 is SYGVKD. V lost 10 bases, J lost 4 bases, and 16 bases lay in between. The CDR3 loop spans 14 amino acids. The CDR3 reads CATWGEQDNEKLFF. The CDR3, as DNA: TGTGCCACCTGGGGGGAACAAGATAATGAAAAACTGTTTTTT.

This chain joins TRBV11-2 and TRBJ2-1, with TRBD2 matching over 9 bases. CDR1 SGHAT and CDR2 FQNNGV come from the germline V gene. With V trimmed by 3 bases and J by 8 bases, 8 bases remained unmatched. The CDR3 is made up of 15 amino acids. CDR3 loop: CASSFGLAGADEQFF. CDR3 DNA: TGTGCCAGCAGCTTTGGGTTAGCGGGGGCCGATGAGCAGTTCTTC.

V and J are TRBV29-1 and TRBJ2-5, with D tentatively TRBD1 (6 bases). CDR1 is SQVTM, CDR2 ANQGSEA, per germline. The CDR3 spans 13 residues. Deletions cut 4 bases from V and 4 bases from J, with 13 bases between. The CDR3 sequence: CSVVAQGLETQYF. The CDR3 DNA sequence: TGCAGCGTTGTGGCACAGGGCTTAGAGACCCAGTACTTC.

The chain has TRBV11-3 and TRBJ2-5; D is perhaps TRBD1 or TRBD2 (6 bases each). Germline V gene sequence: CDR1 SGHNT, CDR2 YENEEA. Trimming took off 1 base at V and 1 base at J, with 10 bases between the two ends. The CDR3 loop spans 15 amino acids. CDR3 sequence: CASSLAGGPQETQYF. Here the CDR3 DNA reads TGTGCCAGCAGCTTAGCTGGGGGGCCCCAAGAGACCCAGTACTTC.

The CDR3 bases are TGTGCCACCAGCAGGTCACAAGAGACCCAGTACTTC. It translates to CATSRSQETQYF. V gene TRBV15 combines with J gene TRBJ2-5; D unclear. V gave up 3 bases and J gave up 2 bases, with 4 bases separating them. This CDR3 contains 12 residues. Per germline, CDR1 LNHNV and CDR2 YYDKDF (reference sequence).

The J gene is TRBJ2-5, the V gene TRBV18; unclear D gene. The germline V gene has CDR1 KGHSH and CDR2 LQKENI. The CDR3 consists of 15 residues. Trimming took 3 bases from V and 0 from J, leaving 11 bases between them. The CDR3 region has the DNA TGTGCCAGCTCACCTTCGACGGCGAACCAAGAGACCCAGTACTTC. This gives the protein CASSPSTANQETQYF.

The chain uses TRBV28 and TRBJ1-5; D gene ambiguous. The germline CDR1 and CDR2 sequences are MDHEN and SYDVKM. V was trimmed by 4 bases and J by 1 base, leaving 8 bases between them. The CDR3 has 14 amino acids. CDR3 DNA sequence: TGTGCCAGCAGTTCTTTTTGGAGCAATCAGCCCCAGCATTTT. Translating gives CASSSFWSNQPQHF.

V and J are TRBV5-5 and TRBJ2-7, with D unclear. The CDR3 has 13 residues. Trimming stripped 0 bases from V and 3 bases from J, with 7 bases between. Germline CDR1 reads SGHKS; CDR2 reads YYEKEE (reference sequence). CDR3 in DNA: TGTGCCAGCAGCTTGGACACTTTCTACGAGCAGTACTTC. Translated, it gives CASSLDTFYEQYF.

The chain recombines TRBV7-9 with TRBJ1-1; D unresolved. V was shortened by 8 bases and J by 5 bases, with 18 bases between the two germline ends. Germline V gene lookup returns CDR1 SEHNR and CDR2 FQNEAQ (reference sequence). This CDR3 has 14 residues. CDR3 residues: CASDTLVLVTEAFF. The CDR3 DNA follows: TGTGCCAGCGATACATTAGTTCTAGTTACTGAAGCTTTCTTT.

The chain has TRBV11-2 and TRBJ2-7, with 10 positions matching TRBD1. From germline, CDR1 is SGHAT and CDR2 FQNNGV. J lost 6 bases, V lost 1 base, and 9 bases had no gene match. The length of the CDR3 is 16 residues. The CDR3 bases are TGTGCCAGCAGCTTAGGACGTAACGGACAGGGGGGCGAGCAGTACTTC. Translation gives CASSLGRNGQGGEQYF.

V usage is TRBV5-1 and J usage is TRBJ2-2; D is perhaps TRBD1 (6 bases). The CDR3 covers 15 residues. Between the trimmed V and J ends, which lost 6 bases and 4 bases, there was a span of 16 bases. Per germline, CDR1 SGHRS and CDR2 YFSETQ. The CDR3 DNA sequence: TGCGCCAGCACCCCGGCACAGGGCTTCACCGGGGAGCTGTTTTTT. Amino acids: CASTPAQGFTGELFF.

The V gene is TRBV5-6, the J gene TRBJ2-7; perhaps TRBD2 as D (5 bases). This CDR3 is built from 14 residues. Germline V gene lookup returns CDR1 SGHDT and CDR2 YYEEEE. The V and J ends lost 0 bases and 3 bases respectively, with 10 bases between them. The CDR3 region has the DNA TGTGCCAGCAGCTTGGCCGGGGTTCGCTACGAGCAGTACTTC. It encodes CASSLAGVRYEQYF.

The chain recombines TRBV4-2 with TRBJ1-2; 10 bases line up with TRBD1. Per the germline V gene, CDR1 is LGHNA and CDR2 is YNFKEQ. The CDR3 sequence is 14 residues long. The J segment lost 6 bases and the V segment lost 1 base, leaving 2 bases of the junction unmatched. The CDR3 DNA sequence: TGTGCCAGCAGCCAAGGGGGGACAGGGGATGGCTACACCTTC. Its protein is CASSQGGTGDGYTF.